The present entry profiles one T cell receptor (beta chain) with its context. Its cognate antigen is unknown. These data belong to a study of Graves' ophthalmopathy and Graves' hyperthyroidism. General study results and limits: Most expanded thyroid clonotypes above 0.001 frequency also appeared in blood.

Active ophthalmopathy (CAS at least 3, NOSPECS at least 4), lasting under 3 months. The diagnostic workup employed clinical symptoms, serum thyroxine, TRAb, thyroid ultrasound and orbital computed tomography. From RNA, the CDR3 regions of TCR beta chains were amplified and sequenced. HTBI-primed RT-PCR formed the first round, and a multiplex PCR formed the second. TCRdb ran MiXCR on the multiplex PCR reads and lists one entry per CDR3 protein. The sample comprises approximately 700,000 distinct CDR3 sequences, roughly two fifths of which are singletons, and more than 2.5% rests with the top ten. This TCR came from an adult man with Graves' ophthalmopathy. Material: peripheral blood.

The CDR3 is CSVELAGGTHEQFF. The CDR3 DNA reads TGCAGCGTTGAACTAGCGGGAGGAACCCATGAGCAGTTCTTC. This chain joins TRBV29-1 and TRBJ2-1; TRBD2 matches 11 bases. The CDR3 is 14 residues long. Germline CDR1 is SQVTM and CDR2 is ANQGSEA. V was pared by 2 bases and J by 8 bases, with 5 bases of the junction left unmatched.